One sample yielded the 28 T cell receptor beta chains listed below, sequenced in a study of CD8+CD57+ T cells in acquired aplastic anemia. Template material for TCR beta VDJ and CDR3 profiling consisted of genomic DNA. TCRdb analysed the reads with MiXCR anew, one entry per CDR3 protein. Altogether around 200,000 distinct CDR3 sequences are present, 48% being singletons, with the ten largest covering around 8.8%. By flow cytometry, patients selected for sequencing had shown an expansion of CD8+CD57+ cells. Sequencing was done on a sample of sorted CD4+, CD8+, or CD8+CD57+ T cells (not recorded which) from PBMCs. These receptors all stem from a human donor with aplastic anemia.

This clonotype was seen ten or more times. The rearrangement joins TRBV5-4 to TRBJ2-5, with 14 bases fitting TRBD2. V gave up 3 bases and J gave up 5 bases; unmatched junction bases: 9. In germline, CDR1 is SGHNT, CDR2 YYREEE (reference sequence). The CDR3 is 17 amino acids. CDR3 in DNA: TGTGCCAGCAGCTCGGGGACTAGCGGGAGCCGGAGTGAGACCCAGTACTTC. It is translated as CASSSGTSGSRSETQYF.

This clonotype was found once. The final CDR3 position lacks the conserved phenylalanine or tryptophan, pointing to a likely read error. The DNA is left out, because the CDR3 cannot be placed on it with certainty; the CDR3 is given as TCRdb lists it. The V and J genes are TRBV24-1 and TRBJ2-7; TRBD2, the table's D call, lacks a check against the DNA. The CDR3 spans 8 amino acids, including both terminal residues. Germline V lookup: CDR1 KGHDR, CDR2 SFDVKD. CDR3 protein: CATSGVAG.

This chain joins TRBV21-1 and TRBJ2-3; the table's D call TRBD2 went unverified against the DNA. TRBV21-1 is a pseudogene locus. The CDR3 is 19 residues long. The CDR3 loop is CASSSRRGTTITSTDTQYF. The CDR3 DNA is TGTGCCAGCAGCTCCCGGAGAGGGACTACGATCACTAGCACAGATACGCAGTATTTT.

The table lists this clonotype with a count of one. The V call is TRBV5-1, the J call TRBJ2-1; D might be TRBD2 (7 bases). Germline V gives CDR1 SGHRS, CDR2 YFSETQ. The CDR3 is 16 amino acids. The ends were cut back, 0 bases at V and 3 bases at J, with 13 bases in the middle. The CDR3 DNA reads TGCGCCAGCAGCTTGGCCACGGGGGGCCACTACAATGAGCAGTTCTTC. This gives the protein CASSLATGGHYNEQFF.

The genes are TRBV7-3 and TRBJ1-5; 7 bases map to TRBD1. V gave up 5 bases and J gave up 3 bases; unmatched junction bases: 7. The CDR3 is 15 residues long. CDR1 and CDR2 from the germline V gene are SGHTA and FQGTGA. The CDR3 region has the DNA TGTGCCAGCAGCAAGGACAGGTTAGCCAATCAGCCCCAGCATTTT. Protein sequence: CASSKDRLANQPQHF.

At least ten counts were recorded for this clonotype. The CDR3 DNA reads as TGTGCCAGCAGCACGGGAGGGGGGCGGACCGATACGCAGTATTTT. It encodes CASSTGGGRTDTQYF. V and J are TRBV7-3 and TRBJ2-3; TRBD2 aligns across 8 bases. V lost 5 bases to trimming and J lost 6 bases; unmatched junction nucleotides: 10. Germline V CDR1 and CDR2: SGHTA, FQGTGA. The CDR3 runs to 15 residues.

V usage is TRBV19 and J usage is TRBJ2-7; D remains ambiguous. CDR3 length: 14 amino acids. From germline, CDR1 is LNHDA and CDR2 SQIVND (reference sequence). V dropped 7 bases and J dropped 6 bases, with 19 bases sitting between them. CDR3 region: CASTSPETLGEQYF. The CDR3 coding sequence is TGTGCCAGTACCTCCCCGGAAACGTTAGGCGAGCAGTACTTC.

This clonotype occurred once. V usage is TRBV11-2 and J usage is TRBJ2-7; D possibly corresponds to TRBD2 (7 bases). CDR1 and CDR2 (germline): SGHAT, FQNNGV. This CDR3 has 15 amino acids. Deletions cut 7 bases from V and 6 bases from J, with 22 bases between. CDR3 nucleotides: TGTGCCAGCAACTTGAGGGGGACTACCACTAGCGAGCAGTACTTC. Translation gives CASNLRGTTTSEQYF.

Worth noting for this clonotype: A much larger clone differs by one base, so this may be a read error. CDR3 loop: CATSDFTGANEQFF. CDR3 nucleotide sequence: TGTGCCACCAGTGATTTTACAGGGGCGAATGAGCAGTTCTTC. The rearrangement uses TRBV24-1 and TRBJ2-1; 7 nucleotides align to TRBD1. Looked up from germline, CDR1 is KGHDR and CDR2 is SFDVKD. Germline trimming cut 1 base from V and 7 bases from J; bases unmatched to any gene: 3. The CDR3 extends over 14 amino acids.

The sample holds many counts of this clonotype. The chain carries TRBV5-5 and TRBJ2-2; 7 positions match TRBD1. V lost 6 bases and J lost 2; bases outside the gene matches: 10. The length of the CDR3 is 16 residues. Per the germline V gene, CDR1 is SGHKS and CDR2 is YYEKEE (reference sequence). As DNA, the CDR3 is TGTGCCAGCACCGGGGACAGCTACGACAACACCGGGGAGCTGTTTTTT. It specifies CASTGDSYDNTGELFF.

The chain links TRBV5-1 to TRBJ1-2, with a tentative D call TRBD1 (6 bases). This CDR3 is built from 13 residues. V shed 3 bases and J shed 6 bases, with 12 bases lying between them. Germline V lookup: CDR1 SGHRS, CDR2 YFSETQ. The CDR3 sequence: CASSSTGDNGYTF. DNA for the CDR3: TGCGCCAGCAGCTCGACAGGCGATAATGGCTACACCTTC.

This clonotype was counted ten times or more. The chain couples TRBV5-1 to TRBJ2-3, with 13 bases that match TRBD2. V was pared by 3 bases and J by 5 bases, with 3 bases of the junction left unmatched. CDR3 length equals 15 residues. Germline V gene lookup returns CDR1 SGHRS and CDR2 YFSETQ. The CDR3 nucleotides are TGCGCCAGCAGCTCGGGACTAGCGGGACGAGATACGCAGTATTTT. It is translated as CASSSGLAGRDTQYF.

This clonotype has a count of ten or more. V is TRBV19 and J is TRBJ2-1, with TRBD1 matching over 7 bases. This CDR3 is built from 15 residues. Germline CDR1 reads LNHDA; CDR2 reads SQIVND (reference sequence). V shed 5 bases, J shed 5 bases, and the junction held 9 bases outside the gene matches. Written as DNA, the CDR3 is TGTGCCAGTAGTTTTCTCAGGGGGAACAACAATGAGCAGTTCTTC. Translation gives CASSFLRGNNNEQFF.

DNA for the CDR3: TGTGCCATCAGAACCAGCGGACCGGATGAGCAGTTCTTC. Translation gives CAIRTSGPDEQFF. V gene TRBV10-3 combines with J gene TRBJ2-1, with a tentative D call TRBD2 (5 bases). The CDR3 runs to 13 residues. The V end was cut by 6 bases, the J end by 8 bases, with 14 bases between. Germline CDR1 and CDR2: ENHRY and SYGVKD.

V is TRBV7-9 and J is TRBJ2-1; D unclear. From germline, CDR1 is SEHNR and CDR2 FQNEAQ (reference sequence). The CDR3 has 13 residues. Trimming cost V 1 base and J 5 bases, with 6 bases left between them. As DNA, the CDR3 is TGTGCCAGCAGCTTAGGAACAGACAATGAGCAGTTCTTC. It codes for CASSLGTDNEQFF.

V is TRBV24-1 and J is TRBJ2-1, with D unclear. Germline CDR1 reads KGHDR; CDR2 reads SFDVKD. Trimming shortened V by 4 bases and J by 6 bases, and 9 bases separated the two germline ends. This CDR3 region has 13 residues. CDR3 nucleotide sequence: TGTGCCACCAGTGAGGGGTCCGGCAATGAGCAGTTCTTC. It codes for CATSEGSGNEQFF.

The CDR3, as DNA: TGTGCCAGTAGTAGGGAGACGGGGAACTCCTACAATGAGCAGTTCTTC. Amino acids: CASSRETGNSYNEQFF. The chain combines TRBV19 with TRBJ2-1; weak D call: TRBD2 (5 bases). V lost 4 bases and J 0 bases, leaving 13 bases between the germline ends. Germline V gene lookup returns CDR1 LNHDA and CDR2 SQIVND (reference sequence). The CDR3 spans 16 residues.

V usage is TRBV20-1 and J usage is TRBJ1-5, with D possibly being TRBD1 (6 bases). CDR1 DFQATT and CDR2 SNEGSKA come from the germline V gene (reference sequence). This CDR3 has 15 amino acids. Trimming pared 3 bases from V and 2 bases from J, leaving 14 bases between. CDR3 loop: CSASSGVEGNQPQHF. The CDR3 DNA sequence: TGCAGTGCTAGTTCAGGGGTGGAAGGCAATCAGCCCCAGCATTTT.

As concerns this clonotype: The junction differs from germline at one of its ends, possibly a read error. The CDR3 here is CARQGRTGELFF. In nucleotides, the CDR3 is TGCGCCAGACAGGGAAGGACCGGGGAGCTGTTTTTT. This sequence joins TRBV2 and TRBJ2-2; 7 positions match TRBD1. The CDR3 runs to 12 residues. Germline V gives CDR1 SNHLY, CDR2 FYNNEI.

Concerning this clonotype itself: One base away lies a much larger clone, so this may be a sequencing read error. The J gene is TRBJ2-7, the V gene TRBV12-3 or TRBV12-4, with D perhaps matching TRBD2 (6 bases). The CDR3 is made up of 14 amino acids. Trimming removed 6 bases from V and 7 bases from J, with 19 bases in between. CDR3: CASRPGSQLREQYF. In nucleotides, the CDR3 is TGTGCCAGCAGACCCGGGAGCCAGTTGAGAGAGCAGTACTTC.

Many counts were recorded for this clonotype. This chain links TRBV15 with TRBJ1-1; unclear D gene. Trimming removed 1 base at V and 4 bases at J, with 19 bases between. Germline assignment: CDR1 LNHNV and CDR2 YYDKDF (reference sequence). The CDR3 contains 17 residues. CDR3 DNA: TGTGCCACCAGCAGAGTCGGGTGGTTCGGAATGAGCACTGAAGCTTTCTTT. Its protein is CATSRVGWFGMSTEAFF.

The gene calls are TRBV20-1 and TRBJ1-5; D is unclear. Germline CDR1 reads DFQATT; CDR2 reads SNEGSKA (reference sequence). There are 13 residues in the CDR3. V lost 6 bases and J 3 bases, leaving 12 bases between the germline ends. The CDR3 nucleotides read TGCAGTGCGAGAAGGGCATCCAATCAGCCCCAGCATTTT. Protein sequence: CSARRASNQPQHF.

This clonotype has a single count. The V and J genes are TRBV10-2 and TRBJ2-5; 10 nucleotides align to TRBD1. The V gene's germline CDR1 is WSHSY and CDR2 SAAADI. With V trimmed by 8 bases and J by 1 base, 1 base remained unmatched. CDR3 length: 13 amino acids. The CDR3 region is CASGTGVQETQYF. The CDR3 DNA follows: TGCGCCAGCGGGACAGGGGTCCAAGAGACCCAGTACTTC.

This clonotype showed up just once. The CDR3 DNA sequence: TGTGCCATGAACACTGAAGCTTTCTTT. It specifies CAMNTEAFF. The chain has TRBV10-3 and TRBJ1-1; D is undetermined. V lost 9 bases to trimming and J lost 1 base, with 0 bases between them. Germline CDR1 ENHRY, CDR2 SYGVKD. The CDR3 is 9 amino acids.

This clonotype showed up just a few times. The chain recombines TRBV10-3 with TRBJ1-5; D may be TRBD1 (6 bases). V gave up 0 bases and J gave up 1 base, with 7 bases separating them. The CDR3 length is 15 residues. Germline loops: CDR1 ENHRY, CDR2 SYGVKD. CDR3 protein: CAISESGGSNQPQHF. CDR3 DNA: TGTGCCATCAGTGAGTCAGGGGGAAGCAATCAGCCCCAGCATTTT.

This clonotype was counted between two and nine times. The V call is TRBV5-1, the J call TRBJ1-1, with D tentatively TRBD1 (5 bases). The CDR3 extends over 14 amino acids. The V gene's germline CDR1 is SGHRS and CDR2 YFSETQ. Trimming shortened V by 6 bases and J by 9 bases, and 21 bases separated the two germline ends. CDR3 bases: TGCGCCAGCACCCCTGAACTCACCGGGACGAAAGCTTTCTTT. It codes for CASTPELTGTKAFF. Combining the CDR3 with reference TRBV5-1 and TRBJ1-1 gives the whole variable domain KAGVTQTPRYLIKTRGQQVTLSCSPISGHRSVSWYQQTPGQGLQFLFEYFSETQRNKGNFPGRFSGRQFSNSRSEMNVSTLELGDSALYLCASTPELTGTKAFFGQGTRLTVV.

This chain uses TRBV19 with TRBJ1-1; D remains ambiguous. Germline V lookup: CDR1 LNHDA, CDR2 SQIVND (reference sequence). The CDR3 extends over 12 amino acids. The V gene lost 1 base and the J gene lost 3 bases, with 3 bases spanning the gap. The CDR3 nucleotides read TGTGCCAGTAGTATAGGGTACACTGAAGCTTTCTTT. Amino acids: CASSIGYTEAFF. Full variable domain (remainder filled in from reference TRBV19 and TRBJ1-1): DGGITQSPKYLFRKEGQNVTLSCEQNLNHDAMYWYRQDPGQGLRLIYYSQIVNDFQKGDIAEGYSVSREKKESFPLTVTSAQKNPTAFYLCASSIGYTEAFFGQGTRLTVV.

V is TRBV10-3 and J is TRBJ1-5; D gene unclear. The V and J ends lost 0 bases and 7 bases respectively, with 10 bases between them. Germline V CDR1 and CDR2: ENHRY, SYGVKD. This CDR3 region has 14 residues. CDR3 nucleotide sequence: TGTGCCATCAGTGAGTCAAACACTAGACAGCCCCAGCATTTT. Its protein is CAISESNTRQPQHF.